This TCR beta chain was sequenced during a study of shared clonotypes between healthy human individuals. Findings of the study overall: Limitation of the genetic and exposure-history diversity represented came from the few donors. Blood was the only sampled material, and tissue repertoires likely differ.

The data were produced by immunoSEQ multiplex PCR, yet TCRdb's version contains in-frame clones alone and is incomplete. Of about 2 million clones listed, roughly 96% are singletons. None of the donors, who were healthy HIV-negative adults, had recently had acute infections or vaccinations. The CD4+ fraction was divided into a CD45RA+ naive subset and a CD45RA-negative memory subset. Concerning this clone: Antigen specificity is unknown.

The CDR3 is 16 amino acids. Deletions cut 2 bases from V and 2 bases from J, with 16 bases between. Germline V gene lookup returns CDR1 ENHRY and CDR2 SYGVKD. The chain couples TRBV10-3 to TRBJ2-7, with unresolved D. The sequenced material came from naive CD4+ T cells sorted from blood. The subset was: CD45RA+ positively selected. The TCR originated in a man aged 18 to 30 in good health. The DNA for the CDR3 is TGTGCCATCAGTGAGGGGAATGCGTGGCCAACCTACGAGCAGTACTTC. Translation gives CAISEGNAWPTYEQYF.